This TCR beta chain stems from a study of blood T cell repertoires in COVID-19. This CDR3 has 16 amino acids. Germline V gives CDR1 LGHDT, CDR2 YNNKEL (reference sequence). V lost 4 bases, J lost 5 bases, and 9 bases stayed unmatched. This clone was found a few times. Study processing details: Amplifying reference gene primers gave estimates of nucleated cell counts. Method: immunoSEQ multiplex PCR; TCRdb's copy keeps in-frame clones and lacks some. V, J and clone size are taken as reported in that table, and D and trimming were inferred from the DNA itself. The sample has roughly 150,000 clones, 70% to 90% seen once.

The chain carries TRBV3-1 (or the pseudogene TRBV3-2) and TRBJ1-2; the match to TRBD1 covers 11 bases. Sequencing was performed on peripheral blood. This TCR derives from a human donor in a cohort sampled during active COVID-19. This chain's CDR3 is CASSPRTGGSIYGYTF. The CDR3 DNA reads TGTGCCAGCAGCCCAAGGACAGGGGGCTCCATTTATGGCTACACCTTC.